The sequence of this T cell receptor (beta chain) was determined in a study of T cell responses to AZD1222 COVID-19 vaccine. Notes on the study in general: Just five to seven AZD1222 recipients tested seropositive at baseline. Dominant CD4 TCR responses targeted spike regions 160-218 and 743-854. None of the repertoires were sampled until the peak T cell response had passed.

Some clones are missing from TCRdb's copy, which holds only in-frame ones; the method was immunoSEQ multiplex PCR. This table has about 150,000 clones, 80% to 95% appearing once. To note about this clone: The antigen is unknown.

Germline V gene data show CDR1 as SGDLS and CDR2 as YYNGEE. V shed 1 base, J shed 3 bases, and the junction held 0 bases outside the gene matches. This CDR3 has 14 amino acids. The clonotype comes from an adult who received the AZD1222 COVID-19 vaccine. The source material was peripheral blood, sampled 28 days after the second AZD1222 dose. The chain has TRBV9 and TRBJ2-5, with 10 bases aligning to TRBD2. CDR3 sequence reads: CASSVLAGEETQYF. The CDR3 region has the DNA TGTGCCAGCAGCGTACTAGCGGGGGAAGAGACCCAGTACTTC.